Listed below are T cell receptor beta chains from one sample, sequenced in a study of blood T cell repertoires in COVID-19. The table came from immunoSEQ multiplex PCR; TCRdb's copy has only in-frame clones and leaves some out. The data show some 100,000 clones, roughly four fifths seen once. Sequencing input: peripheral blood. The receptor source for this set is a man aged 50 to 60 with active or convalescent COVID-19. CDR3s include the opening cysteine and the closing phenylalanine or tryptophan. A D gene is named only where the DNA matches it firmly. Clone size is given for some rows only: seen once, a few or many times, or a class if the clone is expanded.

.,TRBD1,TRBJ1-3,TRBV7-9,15,CASSSDRNSGNTIYF,TGTGCCAGCAGCTCGGACAGGAACTCTGGAAACACCATATATTTT
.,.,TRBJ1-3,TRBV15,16,CATSRDAGFSGNTIYF,TGTGCCACCAGCAGAGATGCAGGGTTCTCTGGAAACACCATATATTTT
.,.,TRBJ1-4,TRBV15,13,CATSVSGVEKLFF,TGTGCCACCAGCGTGTCAGGGGTGGAAAAACTGTTTTTT
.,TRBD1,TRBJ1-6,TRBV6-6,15,CASSYSRGLGSPLHF,TGTGCCAGCAGTTACTCGAGGGGGCTGGGTTCACCCCTCCACTTT
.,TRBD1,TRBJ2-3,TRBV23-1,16,CASSQSGQGHTDTQYF,TGCGCCAGCAGTCAATCGGGACAGGGACACACAGATACGCAGTATTTT
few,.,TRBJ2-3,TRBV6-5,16,CASSYGRGIGTDTQYF,TGTGCCAGCAGTTACGGACGGGGGATCGGGACCGATACGCAGTATTTT
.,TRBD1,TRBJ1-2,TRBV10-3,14,CAISESGQGYGYTF,TGTGCCATCAGTGAGTCGGGACAGGGCTATGGCTACACCTTC
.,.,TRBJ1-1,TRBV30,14,CAWSADMLNTEAFF,TGTGCCTGGAGTGCGGACATGCTGAACACTGAAGCTTTCTTT
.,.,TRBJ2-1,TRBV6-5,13,CASSGISYNEQFF,TGTGCCAGCTCGGGGATTTCCTACAATGAGCAGTTCTTC
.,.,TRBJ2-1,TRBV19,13,CASSPVDGNEQFF,TGTGCCAGTAGTCCCGTCGACGGGAATGAGCAGTTCTTC
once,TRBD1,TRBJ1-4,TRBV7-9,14,CASSSRGPYEKLFF,TGTGCCAGCAGCTCCAGGGGGCCATATGAAAAACTGTTTTTT
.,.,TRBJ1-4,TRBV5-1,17,CASSLVRGRARDEKLFF,TGCGCCAGCAGCTTGGTGCGGGGTAGGGCTCGAGATGAAAAACTGTTTTTT
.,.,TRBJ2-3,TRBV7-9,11,CASSSSDTQYF,TGTGCCAGCAGCTCTTCTGATACGCAGTATTTT
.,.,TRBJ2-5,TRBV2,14,CASSDASRPETQYF,TGTGCCAGCAGTGACGCTAGCCGTCCGGAGACCCAGTACTTC
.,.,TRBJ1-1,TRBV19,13,CASSIGGGTEAFF,TGTGCCAGTAGTATAGGGGGCGGCACTGAAGCTTTCTTT
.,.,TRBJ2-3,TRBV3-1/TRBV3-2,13,CASSQDRGHAQYF,TGTGCCAGCAGCCAAGACAGGGGTCATGCGCAGTATTTT
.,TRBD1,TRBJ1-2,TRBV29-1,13,CSAGDSDNYGYTF,TGCAGCGCCGGGGACAGCGATAACTATGGCTACACCTTC
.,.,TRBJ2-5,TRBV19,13,CASSPRGLETQYF,TGTGCCAGTAGTCCGAGGGGGTTGGAGACCCAGTACTTC
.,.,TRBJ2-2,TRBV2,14,CASNEQGFGGELFF,TGTGCCAGCAATGAACAGGGATTTGGCGGGGAGCTGTTTTTT
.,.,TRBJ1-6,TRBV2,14,CASIRGDMDSPLHF,TGTGCCAGCATTAGGGGTGATATGGATTCACCCCTCCACTTT
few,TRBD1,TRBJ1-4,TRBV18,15,CASSLGQGAGEKLFF,TGTGCCAGCTCCCTCGGACAGGGGGCAGGTGAAAAACTGTTTTTT
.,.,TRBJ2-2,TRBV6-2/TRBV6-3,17,CASSYSIPRANTGELFF,TGTGCCAGCAGTTACTCGATCCCCAGGGCGAACACCGGGGAGCTGTTTTTT
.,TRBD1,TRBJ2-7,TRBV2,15,CASSEAPGTEYEQYF,TGTGCCAGCAGTGAAGCTCCCGGGACAGAATACGAGCAGTACTTC